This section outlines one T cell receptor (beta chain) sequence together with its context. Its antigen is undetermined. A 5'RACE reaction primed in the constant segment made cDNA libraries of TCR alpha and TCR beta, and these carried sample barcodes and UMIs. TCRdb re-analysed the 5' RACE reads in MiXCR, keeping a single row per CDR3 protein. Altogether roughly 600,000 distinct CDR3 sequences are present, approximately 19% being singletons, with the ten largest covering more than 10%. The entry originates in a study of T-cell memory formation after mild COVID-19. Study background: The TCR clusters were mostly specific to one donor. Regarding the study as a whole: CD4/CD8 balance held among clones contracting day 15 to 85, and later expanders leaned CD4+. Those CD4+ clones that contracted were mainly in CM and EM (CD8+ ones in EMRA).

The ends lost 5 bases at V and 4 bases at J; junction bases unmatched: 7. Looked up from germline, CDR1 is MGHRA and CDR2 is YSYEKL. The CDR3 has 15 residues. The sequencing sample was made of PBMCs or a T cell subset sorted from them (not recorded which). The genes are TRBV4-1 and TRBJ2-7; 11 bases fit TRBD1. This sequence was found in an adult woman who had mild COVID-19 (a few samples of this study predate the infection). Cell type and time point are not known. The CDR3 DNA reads TGCGCCAGCAGCAACCTGGGACAGGGGGTTTACGAGCAGTACTTC. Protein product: CASSNLGQGVYEQYF.